Here is one TCR beta chain with its context. Its antigen specificity is not known. Base qualities are not at hand, and no much larger clone is one base apart. The time point label on this specimen signifies: approximately 25 months on ibrutinib. Roughly 1.9 micrograms of genomic DNA were extracted from cryopreserved PBMCs for TCR beta library preparation. High-throughput TCR beta sequencing was performed on longitudinal blood samples from CLL patients receiving ibrutinib monotherapy. The patients were enrolled in a single-center, open-label phase 2 trial of ibrutinib monotherapy. A MiSeq instrument was used for deep resolution sequencing, which targeted depths ranging from 1 in 1 million up to 1 in 200,000 T cells, with coverage averaging 10x for each clonotype. The immunoSEQ hsTCRB Kit was used to generate TCR beta libraries. The authors processed their data as follows. The data were analyzed with ImmunoSEQ Analyzer and ImmunoSEQ Data Assistant, and V, D and J gene assignments followed IMGT definitions. Clonality was computed as one minus normalized Shannon entropy of productive rearrangement frequencies, ranging from 0 to 1. Public clonotype analysis was restricted to overrepresented clonotypes comprising at least 0.05% of each patient's repertoire. Repertoires from around 13 age-matched healthy donors in immuneACCESS were used as clonality controls. What TCRdb holds here is the immuneACCESS table cut down to in-frame rearrangements. Part of the clones is not present; checked against another copy, under half of the missing clones reflect an unresolved V gene, and the others are unexplained. V and J calls plus clone size are reproduced from that table; the DNA served to infer D and trimming. For this sample there are about 120,000 clones; approximately 56% appear just once. 37% of the sample belongs to the ten largest clones.

Its CDR3 holds 15 amino acids, cysteine through phenylalanine. The CDR3 DNA has 45 bases and is translated from base 1. From the germline V gene, CDR1 is SGHRS and CDR2 is YFSETQ. Clipping removes 3 bases from V and 10 bases from J, with 13 as the unmatched junction base count. This sample stems from a study of cytotoxic CD8 clonotypes in ibrutinib-treated CLL (dated by TCRdb to 2020 to 2022). The study in broad terms: The cohort included roughly 15 treatment-naive and under 13 relapsed/refractory patients; some 18 were IGHV unmutated. All remission and progressive disease samples were collected while patients were still receiving ibrutinib. On average, each sample yielded 255,043 productive templates and tens of thousands of productive rearrangements. Cryopreserved peripheral blood mononuclear cells were collected at three points: before therapy, at response, and at either sustained remission or disease progression. Response samples were taken after a median of approximately 13 months on treatment, ranging from roughly 6 to 36 months. Of the roughly 90 people in the trial, around 24 had longitudinal samples available. Partial responses were observed in about 24 patients and complete responses in 2; after a median follow-up of around 68 months, remission was maintained in roughly 15 patients and progression was observed in approximately 12.

On the study overall, not on this receptor specifically: Public clonotypes were found to be uncommon and were observed to contract or remain stable during treatment; the increase in clonality was shown to reflect expansion of private clonotypes at ibrutinib response. Baseline clonality exceeded that of age-matched healthy donors and correlated strongly with circulating CD8+ T-cell counts. An increase in clonality was observed at ibrutinib response, with clonality remaining stable during sustained remission and falling back toward baseline at progression. Sampling times were not matched between patients in sustained remission and patients whose disease was progressing, and lymph node repertoires were not examined.

This TCR was recovered from a human donor with chronic lymphocytic leukemia. The chain was built from TRBV5-1 and TRBJ2-1; 7 bases in the middle match TRBD1. This specimen was PBMCs, taken after 24 months of ibrutinib treatment. The CDR3 sequence is CASSSTGDPSREQFF. The DNA sequence follows: TGCGCCAGCAGCTCAACAGGGGACCCTTCCCGCGAGCAGTTCTTC.